Listed below are T cell receptor beta chains from one sample, sequenced in a study of T cell responses to AZD1222 COVID-19 vaccine. TCRdb keeps only in-frame clones here, not all; method: immunoSEQ multiplex PCR. The data hold about 82,000 clones, with 83% observed a single time. Sample: peripheral blood, taken 28 days after the second AZD1222 dose. These receptor sequences come from an adult who received the AZD1222 COVID-19 vaccine. Both conserved end residues are trimmed from each CDR3. The order of the fields is D gene, clone size, V gene, CDR3 protein. A D gene is named only where the DNA matches it firmly. Clone size is given for some rows only: seen once, a few or many times, or a class if the clone is expanded.

>TRBD1|NA|TRBV4-1
ASSLDRGSNQPQH
>NA|NA|TRBV30
AWSGGLSGNTIY
>TRBD1|NA|TRBV6-5
ASSPRTGKAF
>NA|NA|TRBV30
AWSTGFGGYT
>NA|few|TRBV5-6
ASSLIKGSSGELF
>NA|NA|TRBV6-5
ASGALGFGEKLF
>TRBD1|NA|TRBV18
ASSPGDRVPEKLF
>TRBD1|NA|TRBV5-1
ASSLVVGQGAGEQY
>TRBD2|NA|TRBV7-8
ASSSRTRTYEQY
>NA|NA|TRBV28
ASNQGRVEAF
>NA|NA|TRBV5-4
ASSLEKNTEAF
>TRBD1|NA|TRBV19
ASRDRRSYNEQF
>TRBD1|NA|TRBV19
ASCRGQGYQPQH
>TRBD2|NA|TRBV7-9
ASSSRGLAGSYNEQF
>NA|NA|TRBV6-5
ASSYRGLGAQH
>TRBD2|NA|TRBV7-9
ASSLSTSGSSYEQY
>NA|once|TRBV7-2
ATSRQGENIQY
>NA|NA|TRBV13
ASSLSGRGYEQY
>NA|NA|TRBV27
ASQFGAASIEQY
>NA|NA|TRBV9
ASSVPTGTTDTQY
>NA|NA|TRBV28
ASTTPGGRGRLGAF
>TRBD1|NA|TRBV7-2
ASSSSHSLQGGNQPQH
>NA|NA|TRBV30
AWSPSRGEQF